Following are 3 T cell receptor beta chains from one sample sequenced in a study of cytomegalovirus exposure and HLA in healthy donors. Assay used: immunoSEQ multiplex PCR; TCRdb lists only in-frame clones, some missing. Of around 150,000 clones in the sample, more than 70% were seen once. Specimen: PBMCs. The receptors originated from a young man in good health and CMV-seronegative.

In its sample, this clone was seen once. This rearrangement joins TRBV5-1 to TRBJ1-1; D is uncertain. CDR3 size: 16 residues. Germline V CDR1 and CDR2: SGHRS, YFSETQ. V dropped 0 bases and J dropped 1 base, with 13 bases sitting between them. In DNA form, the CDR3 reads TGCGCCAGCAGCTTGGAGTACCTCGGTGCGAACACTGAAGCTTTCTTT. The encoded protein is CASSLEYLGANTEAFF.

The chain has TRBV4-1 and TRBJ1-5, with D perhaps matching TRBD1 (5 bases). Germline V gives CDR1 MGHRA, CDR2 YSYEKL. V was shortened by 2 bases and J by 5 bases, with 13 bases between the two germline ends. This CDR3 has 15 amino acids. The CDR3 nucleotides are TGCGCCAGCAGCCAACTTGACAGCCAACATCAGCCCCAGCATTTT. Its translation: CASSQLDSQHQPQHF.

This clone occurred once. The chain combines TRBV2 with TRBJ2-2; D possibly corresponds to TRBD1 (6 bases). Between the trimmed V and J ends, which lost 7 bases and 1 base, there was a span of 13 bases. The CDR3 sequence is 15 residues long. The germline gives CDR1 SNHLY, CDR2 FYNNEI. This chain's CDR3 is CASTPGVENTGELFF. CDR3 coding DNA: TGTGCCAGCACCCCAGGGGTCGAGAACACCGGGGAGCTGTTTTTT.